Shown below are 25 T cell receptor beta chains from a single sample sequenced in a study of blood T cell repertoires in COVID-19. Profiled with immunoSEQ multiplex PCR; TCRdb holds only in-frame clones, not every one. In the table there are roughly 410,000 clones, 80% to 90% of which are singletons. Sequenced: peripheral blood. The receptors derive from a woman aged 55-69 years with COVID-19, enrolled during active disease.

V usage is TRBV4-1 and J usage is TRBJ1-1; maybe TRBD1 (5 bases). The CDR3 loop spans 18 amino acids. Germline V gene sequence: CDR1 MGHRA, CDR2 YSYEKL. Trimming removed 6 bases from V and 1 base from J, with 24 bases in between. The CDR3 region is CASSFGSAGLVRNTEAFF. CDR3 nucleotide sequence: TGCGCCAGCAGTTTCGGTTCGGCGGGGCTAGTCCGGAACACTGAAGCTTTCTTT.

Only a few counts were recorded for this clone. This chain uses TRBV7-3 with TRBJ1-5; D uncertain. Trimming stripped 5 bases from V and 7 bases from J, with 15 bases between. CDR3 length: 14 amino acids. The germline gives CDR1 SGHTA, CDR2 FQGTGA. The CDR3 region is CASSPEGSRQPQHF. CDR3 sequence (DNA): TGTGCCAGCAGCCCCGAGGGATCGCGGCAGCCCCAGCATTTT.

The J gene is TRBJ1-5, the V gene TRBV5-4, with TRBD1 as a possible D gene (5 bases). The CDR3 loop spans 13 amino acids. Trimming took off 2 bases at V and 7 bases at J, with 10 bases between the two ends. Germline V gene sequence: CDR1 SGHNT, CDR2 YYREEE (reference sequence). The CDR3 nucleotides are TGTGCCAGCAGCTTAGGGCAGGGCCAGCCCCAGCATTTT. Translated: CASSLGQGQPQHF. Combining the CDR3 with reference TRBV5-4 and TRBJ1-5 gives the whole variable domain ETGVTQSPTHLIKTRGQQVTLRCSSQSGHNTVSWYQQALGQGPQFIFQYYREEENGRGNFPPRFSGLQFPNYSSELNVNALELDDSALYLCASSLGQGQPQHFGDGTRLSIL.

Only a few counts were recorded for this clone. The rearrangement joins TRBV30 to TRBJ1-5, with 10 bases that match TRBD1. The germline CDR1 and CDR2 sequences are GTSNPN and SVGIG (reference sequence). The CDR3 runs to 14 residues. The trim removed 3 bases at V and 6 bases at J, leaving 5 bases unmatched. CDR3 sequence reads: CAWRGQGWTQPQHF. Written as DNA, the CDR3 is TGTGCCTGGAGGGGACAGGGGTGGACTCAGCCCCAGCATTTT.

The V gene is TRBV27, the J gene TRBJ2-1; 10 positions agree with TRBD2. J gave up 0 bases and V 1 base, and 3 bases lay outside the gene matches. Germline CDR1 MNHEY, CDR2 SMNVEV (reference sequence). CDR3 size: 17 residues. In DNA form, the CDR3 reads TGTGCCAGCAGTTTATGGAGCGGGGGGGGCTCCTACAATGAGCAGTTCTTC. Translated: CASSLWSGGGSYNEQFF.

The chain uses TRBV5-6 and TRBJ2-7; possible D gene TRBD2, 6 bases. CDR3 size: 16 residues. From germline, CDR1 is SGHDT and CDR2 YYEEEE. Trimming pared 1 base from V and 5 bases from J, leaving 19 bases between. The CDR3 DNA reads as TGTGCCAGCAGCTTGCCGGGGGAGACAACAAAGGACGAGCAGTACTTC. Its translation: CASSLPGETTKDEQYF.

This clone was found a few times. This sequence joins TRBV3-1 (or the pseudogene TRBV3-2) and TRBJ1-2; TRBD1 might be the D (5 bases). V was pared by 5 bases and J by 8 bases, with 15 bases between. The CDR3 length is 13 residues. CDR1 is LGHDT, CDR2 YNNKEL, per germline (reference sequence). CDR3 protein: CASSSRDAQGYTF. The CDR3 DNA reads TGTGCCAGCAGCTCCAGGGATGCGCAAGGCTACACCTTC.

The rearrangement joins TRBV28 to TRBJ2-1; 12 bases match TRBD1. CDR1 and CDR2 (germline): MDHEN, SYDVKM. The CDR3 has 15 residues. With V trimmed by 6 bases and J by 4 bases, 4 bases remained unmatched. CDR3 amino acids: CASRRDRGLYNEQFF. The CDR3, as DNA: TGTGCCAGCAGGCGGGACAGGGGGCTGTACAATGAGCAGTTCTTC.

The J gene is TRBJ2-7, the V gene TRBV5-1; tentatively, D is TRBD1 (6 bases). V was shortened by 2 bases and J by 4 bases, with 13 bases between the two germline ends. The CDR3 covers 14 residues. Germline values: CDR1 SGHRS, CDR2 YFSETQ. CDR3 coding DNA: TGCGCCAGCAGCTTAACAACAGGGCTATACGAGCAGTACTTC. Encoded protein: CASSLTTGLYEQYF.

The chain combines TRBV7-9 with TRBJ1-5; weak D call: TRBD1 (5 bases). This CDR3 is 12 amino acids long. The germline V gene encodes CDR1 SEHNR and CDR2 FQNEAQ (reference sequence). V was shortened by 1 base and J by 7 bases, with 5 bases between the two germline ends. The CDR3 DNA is TGTGCCAGCAGCTTAGGGACACAGCCCCAGCATTTT. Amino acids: CASSLGTQPQHF.

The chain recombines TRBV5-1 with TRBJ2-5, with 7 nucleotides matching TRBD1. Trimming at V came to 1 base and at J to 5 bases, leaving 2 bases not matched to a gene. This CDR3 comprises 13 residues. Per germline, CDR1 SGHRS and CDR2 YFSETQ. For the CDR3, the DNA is TGCGCCAGCAGCTTGACAGGGGAGGAGACCCAGTACTTC. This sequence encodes CASSLTGEETQYF.

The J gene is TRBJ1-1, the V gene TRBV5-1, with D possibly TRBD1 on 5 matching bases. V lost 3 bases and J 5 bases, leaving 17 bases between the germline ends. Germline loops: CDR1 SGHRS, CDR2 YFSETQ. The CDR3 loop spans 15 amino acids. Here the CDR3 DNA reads TGCGCCAGCAGCTCCGGGACGGGGGGACGGACTGAAGCTTTCTTT. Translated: CASSSGTGGRTEAFF.

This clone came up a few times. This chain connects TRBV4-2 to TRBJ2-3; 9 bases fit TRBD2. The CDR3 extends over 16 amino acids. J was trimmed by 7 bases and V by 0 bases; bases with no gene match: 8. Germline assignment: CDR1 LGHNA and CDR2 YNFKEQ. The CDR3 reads CASSQDLVRGGNTQYF. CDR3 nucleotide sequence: TGTGCCAGCAGCCAAGATCTAGTGCGGGGGGGAAATACGCAGTATTTT.

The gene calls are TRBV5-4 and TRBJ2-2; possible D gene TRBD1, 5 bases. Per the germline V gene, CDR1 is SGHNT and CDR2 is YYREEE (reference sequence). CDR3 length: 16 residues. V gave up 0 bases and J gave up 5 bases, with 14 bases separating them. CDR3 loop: CASSLGRTWATGELFF. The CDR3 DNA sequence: TGTGCCAGCAGCTTGGGAAGGACATGGGCGACCGGGGAGCTGTTTTTT.

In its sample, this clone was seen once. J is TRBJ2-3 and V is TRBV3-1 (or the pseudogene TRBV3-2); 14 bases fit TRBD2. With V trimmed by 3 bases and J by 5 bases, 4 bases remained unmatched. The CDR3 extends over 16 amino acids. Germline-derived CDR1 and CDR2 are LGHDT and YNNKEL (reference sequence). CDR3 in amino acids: CASSHSGLAGGDTQYF. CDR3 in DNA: TGTGCCAGCAGCCATTCTGGACTAGCGGGGGGAGATACGCAGTATTTT.

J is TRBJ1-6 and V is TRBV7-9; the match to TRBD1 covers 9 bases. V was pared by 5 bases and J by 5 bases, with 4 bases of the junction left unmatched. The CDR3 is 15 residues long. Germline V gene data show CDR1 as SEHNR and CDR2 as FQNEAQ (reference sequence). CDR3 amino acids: CASSRRTGDNSPLHF. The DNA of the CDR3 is TGTGCCAGCAGCAGGCGGACAGGGGATAATTCACCCCTCCACTTT.

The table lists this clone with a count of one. This chain's CDR3 is CASSLDARSSYNSPLHF. The CDR3 DNA reads TGTGCCAGCAGCTTGGATGCGAGGAGCTCCTATAATTCACCCCTCCACTTT. This chain links TRBV5-5 with TRBJ1-6, with D unresolved. This CDR3 has 17 residues. Per the germline V gene, CDR1 is SGHKS and CDR2 is YYEKEE (reference sequence). V gave up 0 bases and J gave up 0 bases, with 10 bases separating them.

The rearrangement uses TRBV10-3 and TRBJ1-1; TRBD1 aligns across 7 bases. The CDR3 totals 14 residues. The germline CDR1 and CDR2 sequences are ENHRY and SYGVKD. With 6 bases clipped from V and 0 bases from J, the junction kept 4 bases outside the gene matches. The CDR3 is CAIRTGQMNTEAFF. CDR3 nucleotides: TGTGCCATCAGGACGGGACAGATGAACACTGAAGCTTTCTTT.

The CDR3 sequence: CASSYTGRGGPRVQYF. The CDR3 DNA reads TGTGCCAGCAGTTACACAGGTAGAGGGGGTCCGAGGGTTCAGTACTTC. The rearrangement uses TRBV6-5 and TRBJ2-4; perhaps TRBD1 as D (6 bases). This CDR3 comprises 16 residues. Between the trimmed V and J ends, which lost 2 bases and 11 bases, there was a span of 22 bases. CDR1 is MNHEY, CDR2 SVGAGI, per germline.

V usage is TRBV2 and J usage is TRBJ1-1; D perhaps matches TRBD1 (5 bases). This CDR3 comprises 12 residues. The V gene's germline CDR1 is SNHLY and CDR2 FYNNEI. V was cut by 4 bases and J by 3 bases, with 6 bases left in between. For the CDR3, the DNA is TGTGCCAGCAGTGTAGGGGACACTGAAGCTTTCTTT. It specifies CASSVGDTEAFF.

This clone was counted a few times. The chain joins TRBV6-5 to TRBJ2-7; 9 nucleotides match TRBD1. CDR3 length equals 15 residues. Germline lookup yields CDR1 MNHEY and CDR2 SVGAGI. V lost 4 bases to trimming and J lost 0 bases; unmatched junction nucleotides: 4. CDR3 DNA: TGTGCCAGCAGTTTGGACAGGGGTTCCTCCTACGAGCAGTACTTC. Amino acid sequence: CASSLDRGSSYEQYF.

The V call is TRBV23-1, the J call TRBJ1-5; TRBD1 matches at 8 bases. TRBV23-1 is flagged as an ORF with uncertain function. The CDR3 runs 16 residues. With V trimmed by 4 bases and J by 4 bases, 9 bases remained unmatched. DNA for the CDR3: TGCGCCAGCAGTCGACCGGGACAGGAGCCGAATCAGCCCCAGCATTTT. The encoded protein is CASSRPGQEPNQPQHF.

CDR3 region: CASSSRSGGTDTQYF. The CDR3 DNA reads as TGCGCCAGCAGCTCCCGGTCGGGGGGCACAGATACGCAGTATTTT. The rearrangement uses TRBV5-1 and TRBJ2-3, with a weak D call TRBD2 (6 bases). CDR3 length: 15 amino acids. V lost 3 bases, J lost 1 base, and 12 bases lay in between. Per the germline V gene, CDR1 is SGHRS and CDR2 is YFSETQ.

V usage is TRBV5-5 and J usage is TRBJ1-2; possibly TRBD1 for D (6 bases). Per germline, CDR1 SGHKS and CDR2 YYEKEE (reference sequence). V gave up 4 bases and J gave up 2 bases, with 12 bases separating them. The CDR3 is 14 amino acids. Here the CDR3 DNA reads TGTGCCAGCAGCGGCGACAGGTCCAACTATGGCTACACCTTC. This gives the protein CASSGDRSNYGYTF.

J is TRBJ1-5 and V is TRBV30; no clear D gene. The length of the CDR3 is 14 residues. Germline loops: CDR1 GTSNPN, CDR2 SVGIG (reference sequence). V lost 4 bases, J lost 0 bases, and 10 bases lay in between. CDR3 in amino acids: CAWTPSNSNQPQHF. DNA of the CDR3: TGTGCCTGGACACCCAGTAATAGCAATCAGCCCCAGCATTTT.